This T cell receptor beta chain stems from a study of identical twins. The study's findings and limits: Models underestimated how often monozygotic twins shared out-of-frame TCR alpha.

V was shortened by 8 bases and J by 2 bases, with 10 bases between the two germline ends. The CDR3 runs to 13 residues. Looked up from germline, CDR1 is MNHNY and CDR2 is SVGAGI (reference sequence). Template switching added a universal primer binding site, and final cDNA carried unique molecular identifiers. TCRdb used MiXCR to reprocess the 5' RACE reads, holding one entry per CDR3 protein. The table has approximately 150,000 distinct CDR3 sequences, under 4.5% seen once. Note on this clonotype: Its specificity is unknown.

J is TRBJ1-5 and V is TRBV6-6; D remains ambiguous. This clonotype was sampled from a man younger than 30 in good health. Sample: memory T cells sorted from blood. The CDR3 region has the DNA TGTGCCAGCCTTATGCAGGGCAATCAGCCCCAGCATTTT. Residues: CASLMQGNQPQHF.